The rows below give T cell receptor beta chains drawn from one sample of a study of Tregs in tolerant kidney transplant recipients. Clones were sequenced by immunoSEQ multiplex PCR, and TCRdb holds only the in-frame ones, with some missing. The sample has tens of thousands of clones; roughly 84% are singletons. The specimen was CD4+ T cells from blood. Every receptor here comes from a human donor in good health. The CDR3 runs from the conserved cysteine through the conserved F or W. A D gene is named only where the DNA matches it firmly. Clone size is shown for a subset of rows, as once, few, many or a class of expanded clone.

V	size	J	D	CDR3	DNA
TRBV5-6	-	TRBJ2-1	TRBD1	CASTLLGQAGDEQFF	TGTGCCAGCACCCTCTTAGGACAGGCAGGCGATGAGCAGTTCTTC
TRBV6-5	-	TRBJ1-5	TRBD1	CASSSGQGWNQPQHF	TGTGCCAGCAGCTCCGGACAGGGGTGGAATCAGCCCCAGCATTTT
TRBV19	once	TRBJ2-1	-	CASSSRGLSSYNEQFF	TGTGCCAGTAGTAGCCGGGGGCTTAGCTCCTACAATGAGCAGTTCTTC
TRBV6-6	-	TRBJ1-1	-	CASSPDVWNTEAFF	TGTGCCAGCTCCCCGGACGTTTGGAACACTGAAGCTTTCTTT
TRBV19	-	TRBJ2-3	TRBD1	CASSILSGTGMHTQYF	TGTGCCAGTAGTATCCTGTCCGGGACAGGGATGCATACGCAGTATTTT
TRBV30	-	TRBJ2-1	-	CAWSVLSGKGNEQFF	TGTGCCTGGAGTGTACTCTCGGGAAAGGGCAATGAGCAGTTCTTC
TRBV30	-	TRBJ1-4	-	CAWSPGSEKLFF	TGTGCCTGGAGTCCGGGGTCTGAAAAACTGTTTTTT
TRBV11-3	-	TRBJ2-4	-	CASSLESAKNIQYF	TGTGCCAGCAGCTTAGAGAGTGCCAAAAACATTCAGTACTTC
TRBV18	once	TRBJ1-1	TRBD1	CASSPTGTGANTEAFF	TGTGCCAGCTCACCAACCGGGACAGGGGCGAACACTGAAGCTTTCTTT
TRBV5-8	-	TRBJ2-2	-	CASSLFRGRYTGELFF	TGTGCCAGCAGCTTGTTTCGTGGCCGGTACACCGGGGAGCTGTTTTTT
TRBV6-6	-	TRBJ1-5	-	CASSYAPGPTQPQHF	TGTGCCAGCAGTTATGCCCCAGGCCCAACTCAGCCCCAGCATTTT
TRBV2	-	TRBJ2-2	TRBD2	CASLAGITGELFF	TGTGCCAGCCTAGCGGGAATCACCGGGGAGCTGTTTTTT
TRBV11-2	-	TRBJ2-3	TRBD2	CASSLGTSGGTDTQYF	TGTGCCAGCAGCTTGGGGACTAGCGGGGGTACAGATACGCAGTATTTT
TRBV6-6	once	TRBJ1-4	-	CASTSLGGEKLFF	TGTGCCAGCACAAGCTTAGGGGGTGAAAAACTGTTTTTT
TRBV13	once	TRBJ2-3	TRBD2	CASSFNFQPGLAGGPADTQYF	TGTGCCAGCAGCTTCAACTTCCAGCCAGGACTAGCGGGAGGGCCTGCAGATACGCAGTATTTT
TRBV30	-	TRBJ2-7	TRBD1	CAWATGGTAYEQYF	TGTGCCTGGGCAACAGGGGGGACAGCCTACGAGCAGTACTTC
TRBV9	-	TRBJ2-2	-	CASRIGANTGELFF	TGTGCCAGCAGGATCGGAGCGAACACCGGGGAGCTGTTTTTT
TRBV27	once	TRBJ2-1	TRBD2	CASSFIPPGLAGGPTTRIEQFF	TGTGCCAGCAGTTTTATCCCACCGGGACTAGCGGGAGGGCCGACAACGAGAATAGAGCAGTTCTTC
TRBV19	-	TRBJ2-3	TRBD1	CASSTRQGSNTQYF	TGTGCCAGTAGTACCCGACAGGGGTCGAATACGCAGTATTTT
TRBV11-1	-	TRBJ1-6	-	CASSLSAGGSPLHF	TGTGCCAGCAGCTTAAGCGCTGGGGGATCACCCCTCCACTTT
TRBV11-3	-	TRBJ2-1	TRBD2	CASSARLAGANEQFF	TGTGCCAGCAGCGCCCGCCTAGCGGGAGCAAATGAGCAGTTCTTC
TRBV6-5	once	TRBJ1-6	TRBD1	CASSYQRDRAHSPLHF	TGTGCCAGCAGTTACCAGCGGGACAGGGCCCATTCACCCCTCCACTTT
TRBV7-3	-	TRBJ1-5	TRBD1	CASSLRSRGHNQPQHF	TGTGCCAGCAGCTTGAGGTCGAGGGGGCACAATCAGCCCCAGCATTTT
TRBV5-1	once	TRBJ2-7	TRBD1	CASSPGPGQTLSLSYEQYF	TGCGCCAGCAGCCCTGGCCCGGGACAGACACTATCTTTATCCTACGAGCAGTACTTC
TRBV6-6	few	TRBJ1-2	-	CASTGTQGRGYTF	TGTGCCAGCACGGGAACCCAGGGACGAGGCTACACCTTC
TRBV7-3	-	TRBJ2-7	-	CALGGRLYF	TGTGCCCTTGGTGGCAGGTTGTACTTC
TRBV20-1	-	TRBJ2-2	-	CSAGDLRELFF	TGCAGTGCTGGGGATCTGAGGGAGCTGTTTTTT
TRBV7-9	-	TRBJ2-2	-	CASSLASQFMNTGELFF	TGTGCCAGCAGCTTAGCTTCACAGTTTATGAACACCGGGGAGCTGTTTTTT
TRBV2	-	TRBJ1-1	-	CASVESLMNTEAFF	TGTGCCAGCGTGGAATCCTTAATGAACACTGAAGCTTTCTTT
TRBV7-9	-	TRBJ2-5	TRBD1	CASSRGQEETQYF	TGTGCCAGCAGCCGTGGACAGGAGGAGACCCAGTACTTC
TRBV2	-	TRBJ1-6	-	CASSKDRRSYNSPLHF	TGTGCCAGCAGTAAGGACCGTCGCTCCTATAATTCACCCCTCCACTTT
TRBV11-3	-	TRBJ2-5	TRBD2	CASSTEAGVTQYF	TGTGCCAGCTCCACCGAAGCGGGAGTGACCCAGTACTTC
TRBV7-2	once	TRBJ1-5	TRBD1	CASSPGQLNQPQHF	TGTGCCAGCAGCCCGGGACAGCTCAATCAGCCCCAGCATTTT
TRBV29-1	-	TRBJ1-2	-	CSVGIEVYGYTF	TGCAGCGTGGGAATCGAGGTCTATGGCTACACCTTC
TRBV19	-	TRBJ2-7	-	CASSMGLEWYF	TGTGCCAGTAGTATGGGGCTAGAGTGGTACTTC
TRBV28	-	TRBJ2-1	TRBD2	CASSLLGGRSYNEQFF	TGTGCCAGCAGTTTACTTGGCGGGAGGTCCTACAATGAGCAGTTCTTC
TRBV5-1	once	TRBJ2-5	-	CASSFLETQYF	TGCGCCAGCAGCTTTCTGGAGACCCAGTACTTC